These T cell receptor beta chains were read from a single sample in a study of Graves' ophthalmopathy and Graves' hyperthyroidism. TCRdb analysed the multiplex PCR reads with MiXCR anew, one entry per CDR3 protein. The table lists some 370,000 distinct CDR3 sequences, roughly 17% of them singletons, with roughly 2.4% in the top ten. The source material was peripheral blood. Receptors originate from an adult woman with stable Graves' hyperthyroidism. CDR3s include the opening cysteine and the closing phenylalanine or tryptophan. A D gene is named only where the DNA matches it firmly. Clone size is shown for a subset of rows, as once, few, many or a class of expanded clone.

cdr3_aa | cdr3_nt | v_call | clone_size | j_call | d_call
CASSLYLRNTEAFF | TGCGCCAGCAGCTTGTACCTTAGGAACACTGAAGCTTTCTTT | TRBV5-1 | many | TRBJ1-1 | NA
CATSRPHDGQGWGYTF | TGTGCCACCAGCAGACCCCACGATGGGCAGGGCTGGGGCTACACCTTC | TRBV15 | many | TRBJ1-2 | NA
CASSLGWGRHYEQYF | TGTGCCAGCAGCTTAGGATGGGGGAGACACTACGAGCAGTACTTC | TRBV7-2 | NA | TRBJ2-7 | NA
CAWSGREGPTGELFF | TGTGCCTGGAGTGGGCGGGAAGGCCCCACCGGGGAGCTGTTTTTT | TRBV30 | few | TRBJ2-2 | NA
CASRDRQGGGEQYF | TGTGCCAGCAGGGATCGACAGGGCGGAGGCGAGCAGTACTTC | TRBV3-1 | few | TRBJ2-7 | TRBD1
CASSYRSGKGQETQYF | TGTGCCAGCAGTTACCGCAGCGGGAAAGGCCAAGAGACCCAGTACTTC | TRBV12-3/TRBV12-4 | many | TRBJ2-5 | TRBD2
CASSRQAEYEQYF | TGTGCCAGCAGTCGACAGGCCGAGTACGAGCAGTACTTC | TRBV3-1 | few | TRBJ2-7 | NA
CASSEEVTSGSEQYF | TGTGCCAGCAGTGAAGAGGTGACTAGCGGGAGTGAGCAGTACTTC | TRBV6-1 | many | TRBJ2-7 | TRBD2
CASRKQGTGELFF | TGTGCCAGCAGGAAGCAAGGAACCGGGGAGCTGTTTTTT | TRBV6-1 | many | TRBJ2-2 | NA
CASSSQGQGYGYTF | TGTGCCAGCAGTTCCCAGGGACAGGGCTATGGCTACACCTTC | TRBV28 | many | TRBJ1-2 | TRBD1
CASTDRAHEQYF | TGTGCCAGCACCGACAGGGCCCACGAGCAGTACTTC | TRBV6-2/TRBV6-3 | many | TRBJ2-7 | TRBD1
CAWRARTGASNQPQHF | TGTGCCTGGAGAGCTAGGACAGGGGCTAGCAATCAGCCCCAGCATTTT | TRBV30 | many | TRBJ1-5 | TRBD1
CASRATGVSNQPQHF | TGTGCCAGCAGGGCGACAGGGGTTAGCAATCAGCCCCAGCATTTT | TRBV12-3/TRBV12-4 | NA | TRBJ1-5 | TRBD1
CASSAQTGPETQYF | TGTGCCAGCAGCGCTCAGACAGGGCCAGAGACCCAGTACTTC | TRBV7-2 | many | TRBJ2-5 | TRBD1